The rows below give T cell receptor beta chains drawn from one sample of a study of blood T cell repertoires in COVID-19. Data came from immunoSEQ multiplex PCR; TCRdb stores just in-frame clones and leaves some out. The repertoire holds roughly 150,000 clones, with 75% to 85% as singletons. Sequenced material: peripheral blood. Receptor source: a man in his fifties or sixties with acute or convalescent COVID-19. Each CDR3 is given with its conserved first and last residue. The D gene is left open where the match is weak. Clone sizes are given selectively: once, few, many, or a class where the clone is expanded.

-	-	TRBV2	TRBJ1-1	CASRNRVYSTEAFF	TGTGCCAGCAGAAACAGGGTGTACTCCACTGAAGCTTTCTTT
-	-	TRBV5-1	TRBJ2-7	CASSLGVVGSYEQYF	TGCGCCAGCAGCCTAGGCGTGGTGGGCTCCTACGAGCAGTACTTC
-	-	TRBV5-1	TRBJ2-2	CASSLSTSGELFF	TGCGCCAGCAGCTTGAGTACATCCGGGGAGCTGTTTTTT
TRBD2	-	TRBV5-1	TRBJ2-3	CASSLSGRGRDTQYF	TGCGCCAGCAGCCTTAGCGGGAGAGGACGAGATACGCAGTATTTT
TRBD2	few	TRBV19	TRBJ2-1	CASRKVGLAVGNEQFF	TGTGCCAGTAGGAAAGTGGGACTAGCGGTAGGTAATGAGCAGTTCTTC
-	once	TRBV30	TRBJ1-2	CAWSGPRGSANYGYTF	TGTGCCTGGAGTGGACCCAGGGGATCGGCTAACTATGGCTACACCTTC
-	-	TRBV7-2	TRBJ2-5	CASSPRSGTGGETQYF	TGTGCCAGCAGCCCTCGATCCGGGACTGGGGGAGAGACCCAGTACTTC
-	-	TRBV7-3	TRBJ1-2	CASSPGPTDYGYTF	TGTGCCAGCAGCCCAGGGCCCACCGACTATGGCTACACCTTC
-	-	TRBV28	TRBJ2-5	CASTPGTGWQETQYF	TGTGCCAGCACCCCGGGAACAGGGTGGCAAGAGACCCAGTACTTC
-	-	TRBV19	TRBJ2-2	CASSMGGRVTGELFF	TGTGCCAGTAGTATGGGTGGGAGAGTAACCGGGGAGCTGTTTTTT
TRBD2	-	TRBV4-1	TRBJ2-3	CASSPLTSGITDTQYF	TGCGCCAGCAGCCCCCTAACTAGCGGGATCACAGATACGCAGTATTTT
TRBD1	-	TRBV18	TRBJ1-4	CASSPMGQGYEKLFF	TGTGCCAGCTCACCCATGGGACAGGGGTATGAAAAACTGTTTTTT
-	-	TRBV30	TRBJ2-5	CAWATLVFGETQYF	TGTGCCTGGGCGACGTTGGTTTTCGGGGAGACCCAGTACTTC
-	-	TRBV6-5	TRBJ1-5	CASSPAGVYYQPQHF	TGTGCCAGCAGTCCCGCGGGGGTCTATTATCAGCCCCAGCATTTT
-	-	TRBV7-2	TRBJ2-7	CASSSSSGPYYEQYF	TGTGCCAGCAGCTCCTCAAGCGGACCCTACTACGAGCAGTACTTC
TRBD2	-	TRBV19	TRBJ2-1	CASRLSGGLGNEQFF	TGTGCCAGTCGACTGTCGGGAGGTCTGGGCAATGAGCAGTTCTTC
-	-	TRBV6-5	TRBJ1-2	CASSYPGGYGYTF	TGTGCCAGCAGTTACCCTGGAGGGTATGGCTACACCTTC
-	-	TRBV9	TRBJ2-5	CASSVTHRGGQETQYF	TGTGCCAGCAGCGTAACGCACAGGGGGGGCCAAGAGACCCAGTACTTC
-	-	TRBV3-1/TRBV3-2	TRBJ1-2	CASSRQGPYGYTF	TGTGCCAGCAGCCGCCAGGGTCCCTATGGCTACACCTTC
-	-	TRBV7-2	TRBJ2-7	CASSLVGHSYEQYF	TGTGCCAGCAGCTTAGTTGGGCACTCCTACGAGCAGTACTTC
TRBD2	-	TRBV2	TRBJ2-5	CASSEGTSVGETQYF	TGTGCCAGCAGTGAGGGGACTAGCGTGGGGGAGACCCAGTACTTC
TRBD1	few	TRBV29-1	TRBJ1-2	CSVEVRGGQGAPNYGYTF	TGCAGCGTTGAAGTTCGTGGAGGACAGGGGGCGCCTAACTATGGCTACACCTTC
-	many	TRBV3-1/TRBV3-2	TRBJ2-6	CASSSLTGANVLTF	TGTGCCAGCAGTAGCCTAACTGGGGCCAACGTCCTGACTTTC
-	-	TRBV21-1	TRBJ2-5	CASSKGAGTALRHQETQYF	TGTGCCAGCAGCAAAGGGGCTGGCACAGCTTTACGGCACCAAGAGACCCAGTACTTC
TRBD2	-	TRBV27	TRBJ2-1	CASSPGTSGGVSINEQFF	TGTGCCAGCAGTCCCGGGACTAGCGGGGGAGTTTCAATCAATGAGCAGTTCTTC
TRBD1	once	TRBV12-3/TRBV12-4	TRBJ2-4	CASSKGAGNIQYF	TGTGCCAGCAGCAAGGGGGCTGGGAACATTCAGTACTTC
TRBD1	-	TRBV28	TRBJ2-7	CASSLTDRVSEQYF	TGTGCCAGCAGTTTAACCGACAGGGTATCTGAGCAGTACTTC
-	-	TRBV5-4	TRBJ2-3	CASSQSRDTQYF	TGTGCCAGCAGCCAATCCCGGGATACGCAGTATTTT
TRBD2	few	TRBV11-3	TRBJ2-2	CASSPGTSGNTGELFF	TGTGCCAGCAGCCCCGGGACTAGCGGCAACACCGGGGAGCTGTTTTTT
-	few	TRBV5-1	TRBJ2-5	CASSFLGAVQETQYF	TGCGCCAGCAGCTTCTTGGGAGCGGTCCAAGAGACCCAGTACTTC
TRBD2	-	TRBV5-4	TRBJ2-7	CASSLLAGGPSEQYF	TGTGCCAGCAGCCTACTAGCGGGAGGGCCGAGTGAGCAGTACTTC
-	-	TRBV29-1	TRBJ2-7	CSVEEGAGVEQYF	TGCAGCGTTGAAGAGGGGGCGGGAGTCGAGCAGTACTTC
TRBD1	-	TRBV9	TRBJ1-1	CASSGTGAMNTEAFF	TGTGCCAGCAGCGGGACAGGCGCCATGAACACTGAAGCTTTCTTT
TRBD1	-	TRBV7-7	TRBJ1-4	CASSLAGDSATNEKLFF	TGTGCTAGCAGCTTAGCGGGGGACAGCGCAACTAATGAAAAACTGTTTTTT
-	-	TRBV7-3	TRBJ2-2	CASSFYNTGELFF	TGTGCCAGCAGCTTCTACAACACCGGGGAGCTGTTTTTT
-	-	TRBV19	TRBJ1-2	CASSLEAGAHYYGYTF	TGTGCCAGTAGTCTCGAAGCAGGGGCGCATTACTATGGCTACACCTTC
TRBD2	once	TRBV11-2	TRBJ2-3	CASSLTLAETDTQYF	TGTGCCAGCAGCTTGACCCTAGCGGAGACAGATACGCAGTATTTT
-	-	TRBV11-2	TRBJ2-1	CASSLVMAGPYNEQFF	TGTGCCAGCAGCTTAGTCATGGCGGGACCATACAATGAGCAGTTCTTC
TRBD1	-	TRBV24-1	TRBJ2-4	CATSDETGTGINF	TGTGCCACCAGTGATGAAACCGGGACAGGGATCAACTTC
-	-	TRBV9	TRBJ2-3	CASSVGPSDTQYF	TGTGCCAGCAGCGTAGGTCCCTCAGATACGCAGTATTTT
TRBD1	-	TRBV28	TRBJ1-4	CASSGSLGGTGYEKLFF	TGTGCCAGCAGCGGTTCCCTGGGGGGGACAGGGTATGAAAAACTGTTTTTT
TRBD1	once	TRBV29-1	TRBJ1-1	CSVLGQSGTEAFF	TGCAGCGTTTTGGGACAGTCGGGCACTGAAGCTTTCTTT
-	few	TRBV5-1	TRBJ2-2	CASSLIPQDTGELFF	TGCGCCAGCAGCTTGATACCACAGGACACCGGGGAGCTGTTTTTT
-	-	TRBV18	TRBJ2-2	CASSQQGLGRLFF	TGTGCCAGCTCACAACAGGGATTAGGGCGGCTGTTTTTT
-	-	TRBV11-3	TRBJ2-1	CASSAGSGSYNEQFF	TGTGCCAGCAGCGCCGGGAGCGGCTCCTACAATGAGCAGTTCTTC
TRBD1	few	TRBV5-1	TRBJ2-7	CASSRDRDYEQYF	TGCGCCAGCAGTCGGGACAGGGACTACGAGCAGTACTTC
-	-	TRBV9	TRBJ2-7	CASSVGATGQGEQYF	TGTGCCAGCAGCGTAGGGGCGACAGGCCAAGGGGAGCAGTACTTC
-	-	TRBV19	TRBJ1-5	CASSPDTTSNQPQHF	TGTGCCAGTAGTCCTGACACCACCAGCAATCAGCCCCAGCATTTT
TRBD1	once	TRBV27	TRBJ2-7	CASSPRQGAYEQYF	TGTGCCAGCAGCCCGAGACAGGGTGCCTACGAGCAGTACTTC
-	-	TRBV5-4	TRBJ1-5	CASSVPINQPQHF	TGTGCCAGCAGCGTACCTATTAATCAGCCCCAGCATTTT
-	-	TRBV28	TRBJ1-2	CASTLGGQNYGYTF	TGTGCCAGCACCCTTGGCGGGCAGAACTATGGCTACACCTTC
-	few	TRBV2	TRBJ2-7	CASSKRADLLEQYF	TGTGCCAGCAGTAAGCGAGCGGACCTACTGGAGCAGTACTTC
TRBD2	few	TRBV7-6	TRBJ2-2	CASSSGLAGGAGELFF	TGTGCCAGCAGCTCCGGACTAGCGGGAGGGGCCGGGGAGCTGTTTTTT
TRBD1	-	TRBV29-1	TRBJ2-7	CSVGETGPTEQYF	TGCAGCGTAGGTGAGACAGGGCCTACGGAGCAGTACTTC